One and the same sample provided the 15 T cell receptor beta chains below, sequenced in a study of blood T cells in healthy people across ages. Then a second PCR, running about 6 to 11 cycles, was carried out with a sample-barcoded 5' primer and a J-beta primer mix. Each CDR3 protein gets one entry after TCRdb re-called the 5' RACE reads with MiXCR. The sample includes about 830,000 distinct CDR3 sequences, over 45% of them seen just once. Sequencing was carried out using blood. The receptors were sampled from a man younger than 45 in good health.

This clonotype was observed a single time. J is TRBJ1-6 and V is TRBV4-1; D ambiguous. Trimming cost V 4 bases and J 8 bases, with 9 bases left between them. This CDR3 spans 13 amino acids. Germline-derived CDR1 and CDR2 are MGHRA and YSYEKL. The CDR3 here is CASSPFADSPLHF. In DNA form, the CDR3 reads TGCGCCAGCAGCCCCTTCGCCGATTCACCCCTCCACTTT.

The V gene is TRBV9, the J gene TRBJ2-1; TRBD1 is a possible D gene (6 bases). The J call may be faulty, since TRBJ2-7 better matches the DNA end. This CDR3 is built from 14 residues. Germline lookup yields CDR1 SGDLS and CDR2 YYNGEE. This chain's CDR3 is CASSVEVRDNEQYF. DNA of the CDR3: TGTGCCAGCAGCGTAGAGGTCAGGGACAATGAGCAGTACTTC.

V is TRBV4-2 and J is TRBJ1-1; 7 nucleotides line up with TRBD1. The junction had 6 bases not matched to a gene; V was cut back by 2 bases and J by 0 bases. This CDR3 region has 16 residues. CDR1 and CDR2 (germline): LGHNA, YNFKEQ. The CDR3 DNA sequence: TGTGCCAGCAGCCAACCCGGGACAGCCATGAACACTGAAGCTTTCTTT. This translates into CASSQPGTAMNTEAFF.

There are a few counts of this clonotype. The chain recombines TRBV27 with TRBJ1-6; TRBD1 is a possible D gene (5 bases). The germline gives CDR1 MNHEY, CDR2 SMNVEV (reference sequence). The CDR3 length is 18 residues. Trimming removed 4 bases from V and 0 bases from J, with 16 bases in between. Here the CDR3 DNA reads TGTGCCAGCAGTTCCCGGTGGGGACCAAGCTCCTATAATTCACCCCTCCACTTT. Encoded protein: CASSSRWGPSSYNSPLHF.

The chain links TRBV7-7 to TRBJ2-5, with TRBD2 matching 10 bases. V gave up 5 bases and J gave up 5 bases; unmatched junction bases: 8. The CDR3 is made up of 15 amino acids. Germline values: CDR1 SSHAT, CDR2 FNYEAQ (reference sequence). Written as DNA, the CDR3 is TGTGCCAGCAGCCCTACTAGCGGGGTGTCTGAGACCCAGTACTTC. It encodes CASSPTSGVSETQYF.

The V call is TRBV20-1, the J call TRBJ1-6; 7 nucleotides match TRBD1. The V segment lost 5 bases and the J segment 1 base; nucleotides outside the gene matches: 11. The CDR3 is 17 amino acids. Germline lookup yields CDR1 DFQATT and CDR2 SNEGSKA (reference sequence). Here the CDR3 reads CSAGGQKDPSYNSPLHF. The DNA of the CDR3 is TGCAGTGCTGGGGGACAGAAGGACCCATCCTATAATTCACCCCTCCACTTT.

The CDR3 DNA reads TGTGCCAGCAGCCCAGACCCAGCAAGGGATACGCAGTATTTT. Amino acid sequence: CASSPDPARDTQYF. This chain links TRBV7-2 with TRBJ2-3; no clear D. Trimming cost V 5 bases and J 6 bases, with 15 bases left between them. The CDR3 extends over 14 amino acids. Looked up from germline, CDR1 is SGHTA and CDR2 is FQGNSA.

This chain joins TRBV7-2 and TRBJ2-1; 8 positions match TRBD2. The CDR3 has 17 amino acids. V shed 2 bases, J shed 5 bases, and the junction held 11 bases outside the gene matches. The V gene's germline CDR1 is SGHTA and CDR2 FQGNSA. The CDR3 spells CASSLFRVSGGDNEQFF. CDR3 nucleotides: TGTGCCAGCAGCTTATTCCGCGTGTCGGGGGGGGACAATGAGCAGTTCTTC.

The J gene is TRBJ1-4, the V gene TRBV7-2, with no clear D. The germline V gene encodes CDR1 SGHTA and CDR2 FQGNSA. This CDR3 region has 14 residues. V was shortened by 4 bases and J by 8 bases, with 14 bases between the two germline ends. This CDR3 reads CASSSGPRSEKLFF. The DNA for the CDR3 is TGTGCCAGCAGCTCCGGGCCGAGGAGCGAAAAACTGTTTTTT.

The sample holds one count of this clonotype. One end of the junction is discordant with germline, which a read error may explain. The gene calls are TRBV7-7 and TRBJ2-1; 8 nucleotides match TRBD2. This CDR3 contains 18 residues. Germline assignment: CDR1 SSHAT and CDR2 FNYEAQ (reference sequence). The CDR3 bases are TGTGCTAGCAGCTTGGCCCCCCCAGAGCGGGAGTCCTACAATGAGCAGTTCTTC. Translated, it gives CASSLAPPERESYNEQFF. The full variable domain, in which reference TRBV7-7 and TRBJ2-1 provide the parts outside the CDR3, is GAGVSQSPRYKVTKRGQDVTLRCDPISSHATLYWYQQALGQGPEFLTYFNYEAQPDKSGLPSDRFSAERPEGSISTLTIQRTEQRDSAMYRCASSLAPPERESYNEQFFGPGTRLTVL.

This clonotype was seen many times. The chain recombines TRBV5-1 with TRBJ2-7; 8 nucleotides line up with TRBD1. This CDR3 comprises 19 residues. Germline loops: CDR1 SGHRS, CDR2 YFSETQ. V was clipped by 1 base and J by 2 bases; unmatched bases: 17. The CDR3 DNA follows: TGCGCCAGCAGCTTGTCAGGGGGCTCGGGGATCGCCCGCACCTACGAGCAGTACTTC. Amino acids: CASSLSGGSGIARTYEQYF. Supplemented by reference TRBV5-1 and TRBJ2-7, the full variable domain reads KAGVTQTPRYLIKTRGQQVTLSCSPISGHRSVSWYQQTPGQGLQFLFEYFSETQRNKGNFPGRFSGRQFSNSRSEMNVSTLELGDSALYLCASSLSGGSGIARTYEQYFGPGTRLTVT.

The chain recombines TRBV7-9 with TRBJ2-7, with 7 positions matching TRBD2. Trimming removed 0 bases from V and 0 bases from J; junction bases left unmatched: 8. This CDR3 has 17 residues. In germline, CDR1 is SEHNR, CDR2 FQNEAQ (reference sequence). In DNA form, the CDR3 reads TGTGCCAGCAGCTTAGCGTTTCCGACTAGCCGCTCCTACGAGCAGTACTTC. Translated, it gives CASSLAFPTSRSYEQYF. Full variable domain (remainder filled in from reference TRBV7-9 and TRBJ2-7): DTGVSQNPRHKITKRGQNVTFRCDPISEHNRLYWYRQTLGQGPEFLTYFQNEAQLEKSRLLSDRFSAERPKGSFSTLEIQRTEQGDSAMYLCASSLAFPTSRSYEQYFGPGTRLTVT.

About this clonotype: Germline and junction disagree at one end, which may indicate a read error. J is TRBJ2-1 and V is TRBV10-3; D is possibly TRBD1 (6 bases). The CDR3 totals 18 residues. Germline CDR1 reads ENHRY; CDR2 reads SYGVKD. In nucleotides, the CDR3 is TGTGCCATCAGGGGGATAAGACAGGCGCAAAGCTCCTACAGTGAGCAGTTCTTC. Translated, it gives CAIRGIRQAQSSYSEQFF.

This clonotype has more than one count but fewer than ten. V is TRBV28 and J is TRBJ2-3; possibly TRBD1 or TRBD2 for D (6 bases each). Looked up from germline, CDR1 is MDHEN and CDR2 is SYDVKM. V gave up 5 bases and J gave up 4 bases, with 22 bases separating them. The CDR3 has 17 residues. The CDR3 is CASSDPGAGSRADTQYF. The CDR3 region has the DNA TGTGCCAGCAGTGACCCGGGGGCAGGGAGTAGGGCAGATACGCAGTATTTT.

Notes on this clonotype: The junction departs from germline at one end; a sequencing error may be responsible. The genes are TRBV6-1 and TRBJ2-7; 9 bases are a match to TRBD2. Germline V CDR1 and CDR2: MNHNS, SASEGT. CDR3 length: 18 residues. The CDR3 sequence is CASSEVGGFGTSSDEQYF. CDR3 in DNA: TGTGCCAGCAGTGAAGTGGGGGGATTCGGGACTAGCTCCGACGAGCAGTACTTC.